Each of the 32 T cell receptor beta chains below was sequenced from the same sample in a study of CD8+CD57+ T cells in acquired aplastic anemia. Genomic DNA templated the TCR beta VDJ and CDR3 profiling. Each CDR3 protein gets one entry after TCRdb re-called the reads with MiXCR. The repertoire consists of approximately 160,000 distinct CDR3 sequences, with approximately 51% occurring once and the leading ten covering 2.5% to 4%. Patients who underwent sequencing had shown CD8+CD57+ cell expansion by flow cytometry. Sequencing input: sorted CD4+, CD8+, or CD8+CD57+ T cells (not recorded which) from PBMCs. Receptors were obtained from a human donor with aplastic anemia.

The V call is TRBV19, the J call TRBJ1-2, with 9 positions matching TRBD1. This CDR3 comprises 14 residues. Germline trimming cut 9 bases from V and 5 bases from J; bases unmatched to any gene: 10. The germline V gene has CDR1 LNHDA and CDR2 SQIVND (reference sequence). Written as DNA, the CDR3 is TGTGCCAGGGCCGGGACAGGGAGGTCGTATGGCTACACCTTC. Protein: CARAGTGRSYGYTF.

This clonotype was seen many times. V and J are TRBV24-1 and TRBJ2-5; 8 positions agree with TRBD2. V trimming: 5 bases; J trimming: 4 bases; junction bases outside the gene matches: 5. Germline V lookup: CDR1 KGHDR, CDR2 SFDVKD. The CDR3 sequence is 14 residues long. The CDR3 coding sequence is TGTGCCACCAGTGCCAGCGGGAGCGTAGAGACCCAGTACTTC. Its translation is CATSASGSVETQYF.

With regard to this clonotype: It may be a read error: a sequence one base away is much more abundant. The chain is built from TRBV9 and TRBJ1-3, with a possible D match to TRBD1 (5 bases). CDR1 and CDR2 (germline): SGDLS, YYNGEE. CDR3 size: 17 residues. CDR3 loop: CASSVEIGANSGSTIYF. CDR3 sequence (DNA): TGTGCCAGCAGCGTAGAGATCGGGGCGAACTCTGGAAGCACCATATATTTT.

The V and J genes are TRBV10-1 and TRBJ2-7, with D possibly TRBD1 on 5 matching bases. Between the trimmed V and J ends, which lost 7 bases and 3 bases, there was a span of 16 bases. The germline gives CDR1 WNHNN, CDR2 SYGVQD (reference sequence). The CDR3 contains 14 residues. CDR3 residues: CASIGVSLNYEQYV. CDR3 nucleotide sequence: TGCGCCAGCATAGGGGTCTCTCTCAACTACGAGCAGTACGTC.

This clonotype was recorded at least ten times. V usage is TRBV5-1 and J usage is TRBJ2-2; possible D gene TRBD2, 5 bases. In germline, CDR1 is SGHRS, CDR2 YFSETQ. The CDR3 consists of 16 residues. Trimming shortened V by 4 bases and J by 2 bases, and 15 bases separated the two germline ends. The CDR3 DNA is TGCGCCAGCAGCCCCGGCCGAGGGAGTAACACCGGGGAGCTGTTTTTT. Translation: CASSPGRGSNTGELFF.

This clonotype was seen many times. V is TRBV12-3 or TRBV12-4 and J is TRBJ1-2; D might be TRBD1 (6 bases). Trimming removed 5 bases from V and 3 bases from J, with 19 bases in between. The CDR3 consists of 16 residues. The CDR3 spells CASSPRSGGVDYGYTF. CDR3 DNA: TGTGCCAGCAGTCCCCGGTCGGGGGGCGTCGACTATGGCTACACCTTC.

The chain is built from TRBV19 and TRBJ2-3; possibly TRBD1 for D (6 bases). V was shortened by 9 bases and J by 11 bases, with 21 bases between the two germline ends. This CDR3 has 13 amino acids. From germline, CDR1 is LNHDA and CDR2 SQIVND (reference sequence). The CDR3 nucleotides read TGTGCCAGCAGCTCAGACAGGCGGAATGAGCAGTATTTT. Protein: CASSSDRRNEQYF.

In its sample, this clonotype was seen many times. The chain uses TRBV5-5 and TRBJ1-5; D is possibly TRBD1 (5 bases). CDR3 length: 15 amino acids. V shed 0 bases and J shed 0 bases, with 7 bases lying between them. The germline gives CDR1 SGHKS, CDR2 YYEKEE (reference sequence). CDR3: CASSLADSSNQPQHF. Here the CDR3 DNA reads TGTGCCAGCAGCTTGGCAGACAGTAGCAATCAGCCCCAGCATTTT.

Regarding this clonotype: This may stem from a read error, because a much larger clone lies one nucleotide away. V is TRBV12-3 or TRBV12-4 and J is TRBJ1-1; D remains ambiguous. This CDR3 has 14 residues. The CDR3 DNA reads TGTGCCAGCAGCAAAAAGATCATGAACACTGAAGCTCTCTTT. It yields the protein CASSKKIMNTEALF.

The chain employs TRBV19 and TRBJ1-6, with 12 bases lining up with TRBD1. The CDR3 runs to 15 residues. The V gene's germline CDR1 is LNHDA and CDR2 SQIVND (reference sequence). Germline trimming cut 3 bases from V and 9 bases from J; bases unmatched to any gene: 3. The CDR3 DNA is TGTGCCAGTAGTATTCCGGGACAGGGGGCTTCACCCCTCCACTTT. Residues: CASSIPGQGASPLHF.

V is TRBV7-6 and J is TRBJ1-2, with unresolved D. CDR3 size: 13 residues. The V gene's germline CDR1 is SGHVS and CDR2 FNYEAQ. V lost 1 base and J 4 bases, leaving 7 bases between the germline ends. CDR3 nucleotide sequence: TGTGCCAGCAGCTTAGAACAAGCCTATGGCTACACCTTC. Protein: CASSLEQAYGYTF. The full variable domain, with the rest looked up from reference TRBV7-6 and TRBJ1-2, is GAGVSQSPRYKVTKRGQDVALRCDPISGHVSLYWYRQALGQGPEFLTYFNYEAQQDKSGLPNDRFSAERPEGSISTLTIQRTEQRDSAMYRCASSLEQAYGYTFGSGTRLTVV.

The CDR3 bases are TGCGCCAGCAGCTATGTACAGGTTAGGACAGATACGCAGTATTTT. It is translated as CASSYVQVRTDTQYF. This chain uses TRBV4-3 with TRBJ2-3; D possibly corresponds to TRBD1 (5 bases). Per germline, CDR1 LGHNA and CDR2 YSLEER. The CDR3 consists of 15 residues. The ends were cut back, 5 bases at V and 3 bases at J, with 15 bases in the middle.

This clonotype was found once. V and J are TRBV9 and TRBJ2-5, with 12 bases aligning to TRBD1. CDR3 length equals 12 residues. The germline CDR1 and CDR2 sequences are SGDLS and YYNGEE. The ends lost 10 bases at V and 5 bases at J; junction bases unmatched: 3. The CDR3 region is CAGTGGVETQYF. The CDR3 nucleotides read TGTGCCGGGACAGGGGGCGTGGAGACCCAGTACTTC.

This clonotype was detected a few times. V and J are TRBV9 and TRBJ2-5; D gene ambiguous. Germline V gives CDR1 SGDLS, CDR2 YYNGEE. V dropped 5 bases and J dropped 5 bases, with 13 bases sitting between them. The CDR3 spans 13 residues. CDR3 bases: TGTGCCAGCAGTCCCCCCAGCGCGGAGACCCAGTACTTC. Its protein is CASSPPSAETQYF.

This clonotype was observed many times. The rearrangement links TRBV20-1 to TRBJ2-1; 12 bases are a match to TRBD2. V was clipped by 4 bases and J by 8 bases; unmatched bases: 6. Germline V gene lookup returns CDR1 DFQATT and CDR2 SNEGSKA (reference sequence). The CDR3 sequence is 14 residues long. CDR3 nucleotide sequence: TGCAGTGCTACGACTAGCGGGAGTAGATATGAGCAGTTCTTC. Translation gives CSATTSGSRYEQFF.

In this sample, this clonotype turned up many times. The gene calls are TRBV10-2 and TRBJ1-1; possibly TRBD1 for D (6 bases). Germline CDR1 and CDR2: WSHSY and SAAADI. The V end was cut by 3 bases, the J end by 1 base, with 9 bases between. This CDR3 spans 14 amino acids. The CDR3, as DNA: TGCGCCAGCAGTGATCGGGGGCAGAACACTGAAGCTTTCTTT. This encodes CASSDRGQNTEAFF.

This clonotype was seen only a few times. The rearrangement uses TRBV30 and TRBJ2-1, with D unclear. Trimming pared 2 bases from V and 5 bases from J, leaving 7 bases between. The CDR3 extends over 12 amino acids. Germline V CDR1 and CDR2: GTSNPN, SVGIG (reference sequence). The CDR3 is CAWSPNHNEQFF. DNA for the CDR3: TGTGCCTGGAGTCCCAATCACAATGAGCAGTTCTTC.

This clonotype was counted ten times or more. V usage is TRBV12-3 or TRBV12-4 and J usage is TRBJ2-1; 10 nucleotides match TRBD1. The V segment lost 1 base and the J segment 4 bases; nucleotides outside the gene matches: 1. This CDR3 contains 15 residues. The CDR3 loop reads CASSLGDRGYNEQFF. As DNA, the CDR3 is TGTGCCAGCAGTTTAGGGGACAGGGGTTACAATGAGCAGTTCTTC.

The V gene is TRBV29-1, the J gene TRBJ1-1; a weak D match, TRBD1 (5 bases). The CDR3 has 14 amino acids. Germline CDR1 is SQVTM and CDR2 is ANQGSEA. The chain's CDR3 is CSASLGPVNTEAFF. The CDR3 coding sequence is TGCAGTGCATCGTTGGGGCCGGTGAACACTGAAGCTTTCTTT.

This clonotype was counted ten times or more. This chain connects TRBV7-2 to TRBJ2-7; D is unclear. The V end lost 5 bases, the J end lost 1 base, and 15 bases lay between the germline ends. This CDR3 region has 15 residues. CDR1 is SGHTA, CDR2 FQGNSA, per germline. CDR3 amino acids: CASSPAVSSSYEQYF. The CDR3 bases are TGTGCCAGCAGCCCAGCCGTATCCTCTTCCTACGAGCAGTACTTC.

The chain has TRBV5-1 and TRBJ2-3; 8 bases fit TRBD1. The CDR3 has 15 amino acids. Germline V gene sequence: CDR1 SGHRS, CDR2 YFSETQ. Trimming took 0 bases from V and 6 from J; bases not matched to a gene: 6. CDR3 DNA: TGCGCCAGCAGCTTGGGACAGGGGACGGGGGATACGCAGTATTTT. The encoded protein is CASSLGQGTGDTQYF.

This chain joins TRBV7-6 and TRBJ1-3; D unclear. The germline gives CDR1 SGHVS, CDR2 FNYEAQ. The CDR3 covers 15 residues. Trimming cost V 5 bases and J 0 bases, with 11 bases left between them. CDR3 protein: CASSPARASGNTIYF. CDR3 bases: TGTGCCAGCAGCCCCGCTAGGGCCTCTGGAAACACCATATATTTT. The full variable domain, its missing parts supplied by reference TRBV7-6 and TRBJ1-3, is GAGVSQSPRYKVTKRGQDVALRCDPISGHVSLYWYRQALGQGPEFLTYFNYEAQQDKSGLPNDRFSAERPEGSISTLTIQRTEQRDSAMYRCASSPARASGNTIYFGEGSWLTVV.

This sequence joins TRBV9 and TRBJ2-7; 9 positions agree with TRBD2. The germline V gene encodes CDR1 SGDLS and CDR2 YYNGEE. V was clipped by 0 bases and J by 4 bases; unmatched bases: 2. This CDR3 is built from 14 residues. The CDR3 reads CASSVALAGYEQYF. DNA for the CDR3: TGTGCCAGCAGCGTAGCCCTAGCGGGGTACGAGCAGTACTTC. Complete variable domain (other parts from reference TRBV9 and TRBJ2-7): DSGVTQTPKHLITATGQRVTLRCSPRSGDLSVYWYQQSLDQGLQFLIQYYNGEERAKGNILERFSAQQFPDLHSELNLSSLELGDSALYFCASSVALAGYEQYFGPGTRLTVT.

Points on this clonotype: No conserved phenylalanine or tryptophan is present at the end of the CDR3, so a read error is the likely explanation. V and J are TRBV3-1 and TRBJ2-5, with D perhaps given as TRBD1 or TRBD2 (5 bases each). This CDR3 spans 15 amino acids. Trimming took 4 bases from V and 5 from J, leaving 17 bases between them. Germline V gives CDR1 LGHDT, CDR2 YNNKEL (reference sequence). CDR3 region: CASSLRTPEVETQYL. The CDR3 coding sequence is TGTGCCAGCAGCCTCAGGACACCGGAGGTGGAGACCCAGTACCTC.

This clonotype showed up just a few times. In nucleotides, the CDR3 is TGTGCCAGTAGTACCGGACAGGGCGCGGGTTCACCCCTCCACTTT. Encoded protein: CASSTGQGAGSPLHF. The V call is TRBV19, the J call TRBJ1-6; TRBD1 matches at 8 bases. The germline gives CDR1 LNHDA, CDR2 SQIVND (reference sequence). CDR3 length: 15 amino acids. V was clipped by 4 bases and J by 9 bases; unmatched bases: 8.

This clonotype has more than one count but fewer than ten. The chain recombines TRBV3-1 with TRBJ1-4; D remains ambiguous. Germline values: CDR1 LGHDT, CDR2 YNNKEL (reference sequence). The germline V and J ends were trimmed by 3 bases and 7 bases, with 15 bases remaining between them. This CDR3 spans 15 amino acids. The CDR3 DNA reads TGTGCCAGCAGCCACAGTGGGCAGAATGGTGAAAAACTGTTTTTT. It yields the protein CASSHSGQNGEKLFF. Using reference TRBV3-1 and TRBJ1-4 for the parts outside the CDR3, the full variable domain is DTAVSQTPKYLVTQMGNDKSIKCEQNLGHDTMYWYKQDSKKFLKIMFSYNNKELIINETVPNRFSPKSPDKAHLNLHINSLELGDSAVYFCASSHSGQNGEKLFFGSGTQLSVL.

V and J are TRBV25-1 and TRBJ1-3; no clear D. The V gene's germline CDR1 is MGHDK and CDR2 SYGVNS. Trimming removed 7 bases at V and 1 base at J, with 8 bases between. This CDR3 spans 13 amino acids. This chain's CDR3 is CASTPESGNTIYF. In DNA form, the CDR3 reads TGTGCCAGCACCCCGGAGTCTGGAAACACCATATATTTT.

This clonotype was detected ten times or more. CDR3 region: CATSGREEETQYF. The CDR3 region has the DNA TGTGCCACCAGTGGGCGTGAGGAAGAGACCCAGTACTTC. The chain carries TRBV24-1 and TRBJ2-5; D unresolved. V lost 5 bases to trimming and J lost 3 bases, with 9 bases between them. The CDR3 covers 13 residues. Germline CDR1 KGHDR, CDR2 SFDVKD.

The V and J genes are TRBV6-1 and TRBJ1-5; D not resolved. The CDR3 extends over 15 amino acids. Germline CDR1 is MNHNS and CDR2 is SASEGT. V lost 8 bases and J 2 bases, leaving 16 bases between the germline ends. This CDR3 reads CASLAHRNGNQPQHF. CDR3 nucleotide sequence: TGTGCCAGCCTCGCCCACAGAAATGGCAATCAGCCCCAGCATTTT.

This clonotype was seen a single time. No conserved phenylalanine or tryptophan ends this CDR3, so it is likely a read error. Because the CDR3's place on the DNA is in doubt, the DNA is left out and the CDR3 is given as listed by TCRdb. The genes are TRBV2 and TRBJ2-3; TRBD1 is the table's D call and was not checked against the DNA. Germline lookup yields CDR1 SNHLY and CDR2 FYNNEI. From its first to its last residue, the CDR3 has 10 amino acids. CDR3 sequence: CASSLGQPFY.

V gene TRBV29-1 combines with J gene TRBJ2-1; 12 bases agree with TRBD2. Germline trimming cut 5 bases from V and 8 bases from J; bases unmatched to any gene: 10. This CDR3 spans 15 amino acids. CDR1 and CDR2 (germline): SQVTM, ANQGSEA. CDR3 region: CSVPWTSGIYDEQFF. CDR3 DNA: TGCAGCGTTCCCTGGACTAGCGGGATATACGATGAGCAGTTCTTC.

This chain connects TRBV15 to TRBJ2-7; no reliable D call. There are 13 residues in the CDR3. Germline CDR1 LNHNV, CDR2 YYDKDF (reference sequence). Trimming stripped 0 bases from V and 3 bases from J, with 6 bases between. The CDR3 sequence is CATSRENSYEQYF. The DNA for the CDR3 is TGTGCCACCAGCAGAGAGAACAGCTACGAGCAGTACTTC.